This is a list of T cell receptor beta chains from one sample in a study of CD8 T cells in Susac syndrome. Each CDR3 protein is one row after TCRdb ran MiXCR on the immunoSEQ multiplex PCR reads. The table lists about 280,000 distinct CDR3 sequences, approximately 85% of them singletons. The sample comprised CD8+ T cells from PBMCs. These receptors all stem from a human donor with multiple sclerosis. Each CDR3 is given with its conserved first and last residue. A D gene is named only where the DNA matches it firmly. Not every row has a clone size; where given, it reads once, few, many or a size class.

d_call	clone_size	v_call	j_call	cdr3_nt	cdr3_aa
.	once	TRBV28	TRBJ2-5	TGTGCCAGCAGTTTAAGGCTAGCTAGGTACCAAGAGACCCAGTACTTC	CASSLRLARYQETQYF
.	once	TRBV4-1	TRBJ2-7	TGCGCCAGCAGCCAACGGACTAACCGGGACCTATACGAGCAGTACTTC	CASSQRTNRDLYEQYF
.	few	TRBV6-1	TRBJ1-4	TGTGCCAGCAGGGTCCCAACTAATGAAAAACTGTTTTTT	CASRVPTNEKLFF
.	.	TRBV27	TRBJ2-3	TGTGCCAGCAGTTTAGGAGCGGACACAGATACGCAGTATTTT	CASSLGADTDTQYF
.	.	TRBV27	TRBJ2-1	TGTGCCAGCGGACGAAGGCGGAGCTCCTACAATGAGCAGTTCTTC	CASGRRRSSYNEQFF
.	few	TRBV9	TRBJ1-1	TGTGCCAGCAGCCCGGGGGGACCGCTAGTTGAAGCTTTCTTT	CASSPGGPLVEAFF
.	.	TRBV7-2	TRBJ2-1	TGTGCCAGCAGCGTCGGGCTGGGGCGCGGTCTTGAGCAGTTCTTC	CASSVGLGRGLEQFF
.	.	TRBV7-8	TRBJ1-1	TGTGCCAGCAGCTTAAGGAAAAAGAACACTGAAGCTTTCTTT	CASSLRKKNTEAFF
TRBD1	.	TRBV24-1	TRBJ2-5	TGTGCCACCCAACCTTTGGGGGACAGGGGGCAAGAGACCCAGTACTTC	CATQPLGDRGQETQYF
TRBD2	.	TRBV9	TRBJ2-5	TGTGCCAGCAGCGGATCGAGCGGGAGTGGAGAGACCCAGTACTTC	CASSGSSGSGETQYF
.	.	TRBV15	TRBJ1-5	TGTGCCACCAGCAGACCTATGCCACTCCGGGACAATCAGCCCCAGCATTTT	CATSRPMPLRDNQPQHF
TRBD1	.	TRBV24-1	TRBJ2-1	TGTGCCACCAGTGGACAGGGTTATGAGCAGTTCTTC	CATSGQGYEQFF
.	.	TRBV7-4	TRBJ1-1	TGTGCCAGCAGCCCCAGGCCACAGAAGTTGAACACTGAAGCTTTCTTT	CASSPRPQKLNTEAFF
.	once	TRBV15	TRBJ1-1	TGTGCCACCAGCCCTGTAAAACGGAACACTGAAGCTTTCTTT	CATSPVKRNTEAFF
.	.	TRBV6-5	TRBJ2-7	TGTGCCAGCAGTTGGACGGGACTTAAAGCCTACGAGCAGTACTTC	CASSWTGLKAYEQYF
TRBD1	.	TRBV10-1	TRBJ2-3	TGCGCCAGCAGTCTGACAGGGGGGAGCCTAGATACGCAGTATTTT	CASSLTGGSLDTQYF